These 9 T cell receptor beta chains originate from one sample sequenced in a study of T cell responses to AZD1222 COVID-19 vaccine. Profiled with immunoSEQ multiplex PCR; TCRdb holds only in-frame clones, not every one. The repertoire holds 150,000 or so clones, with 92% as singletons. The sequencing here drew on peripheral blood, taken 28 days after the second AZD1222 dose. These receptors were collected from an adult who received the AZD1222 COVID-19 vaccine.

The CDR3: CASSFEKGNEQFF. The DNA of the CDR3 is TGTGCCAGCAGCTTTGAGAAAGGCAATGAGCAGTTCTTC. V usage is TRBV7-3 and J usage is TRBJ2-1; D is ambiguous. The CDR3 loop spans 13 amino acids. Germline lookup yields CDR1 SGHTA and CDR2 FQGTGA. The V and J ends lost 3 bases and 6 bases respectively, with 9 bases between them. The entire variable domain, with the rest obtained from reference TRBV7-3 and TRBJ2-1, is as follows: GAGVSQTPSNKVTEKGKYVELRCDPISGHTALYWYRQSLGQGPEFLIYFQGTGAADDSGLPNDRFFAVRPEGSVSTLKIQRTERGDSAVYLCASSFEKGNEQFFGPGTRLTVL.

The chain uses TRBV11-2 and TRBJ1-1; tentative D call: TRBD1 (5 bases). Germline CDR1 SGHAT, CDR2 FQNNGV. The CDR3 sequence is 15 residues long. Deletions cut 1 base from V and 1 base from J, with 10 bases between. As DNA, the CDR3 is TGTGCCAGCAGCTTAGGAGGTGGGGGGAACACTGAAGCTTTCTTT. This translates into CASSLGGGGNTEAFF.

The genes are TRBV19 and TRBJ1-5, with 7 bases matching TRBD1. The ends lost 0 bases at V and 4 bases at J; junction bases unmatched: 3. CDR1 is LNHDA, CDR2 SQIVND, per germline (reference sequence). The CDR3 is 15 amino acids. CDR3 nucleotides: TGTGCCAGTAGTATAGAGGGGGGACAGAATCAGCCCCAGCATTTT. Translated: CASSIEGGQNQPQHF.

The chain joins TRBV9 to TRBJ2-7; a weak D match, TRBD2 (6 bases). Looked up from germline, CDR1 is SGDLS and CDR2 is YYNGEE. CDR3 length equals 12 residues. Trimming removed 1 base from V and 6 bases from J, with 8 bases in between. CDR3 residues: CASSVSEGEQYF. The CDR3 region has the DNA TGTGCCAGCAGCGTATCGGAGGGCGAGCAGTACTTC.

The V and J genes are TRBV6-1 and TRBJ1-1; TRBD1 might be the D (5 bases). Germline-derived CDR1 and CDR2 are MNHNS and SASEGT. V was shortened by 1 base and J by 1 base, with 13 bases between the two germline ends. The CDR3 has 16 amino acids. As DNA, the CDR3 is TGTGCCAGCAGTGAAGGAGCGGGCAGGGCGAACACTGAAGCTTTCTTT. Amino acid sequence: CASSEGAGRANTEAFF.

This clone was seen just once. The chain links TRBV19 to TRBJ2-7; 8 bases agree with TRBD1. The CDR3 consists of 18 residues. CDR1 and CDR2 (germline): LNHDA, SQIVND (reference sequence). After removal of 5 bases from V and 2 bases from J, the junction contained 17 bases not matched to a gene. This CDR3 is CASSPGQGGSLNPYEQYF. CDR3 nucleotides: TGTGCCAGTAGTCCCGGACAGGGAGGATCTCTAAATCCCTACGAGCAGTACTTC.

This chain connects TRBV5-4 to TRBJ1-3; 10 nucleotides match TRBD1. CDR3 length equals 14 residues. V shed 4 bases, J shed 6 bases, and the junction held 4 bases outside the gene matches. Germline V gene data show CDR1 as SGHNT and CDR2 as YYREEE (reference sequence). Written as DNA, the CDR3 is TGTGCCAGCAGCAGACAGGGGGCTGTAAACACCATATATTTT. Protein sequence: CASSRQGAVNTIYF.

This rearrangement joins TRBV15 to TRBJ1-1; D is uncertain. The ends were cut back, 0 bases at V and 4 bases at J, with 12 bases in the middle. This CDR3 is 15 amino acids long. Germline V gene lookup returns CDR1 LNHNV and CDR2 YYDKDF (reference sequence). This CDR3 is CATSRDKGLGTEAFF. CDR3 DNA: TGTGCCACCAGCAGAGATAAGGGCTTGGGCACTGAAGCTTTCTTT.

Worth noting for this clone: This specimen includes other DNA sequences encoding the same CDR3. The V and J genes are TRBV27 and TRBJ1-6, with TRBD1 matching 7 bases. There are 13 residues in the CDR3. Germline V gives CDR1 MNHEY, CDR2 SMNVEV (reference sequence). The V gene end was trimmed by 4 bases and the J gene end by 6 bases; junction bases not matched to a gene: 0. CDR3 sequence reads: CASSWDSNSPLHF. The CDR3 region has the DNA TGTGCCAGCAGTTGGGACAGTAATTCACCCCTCCACTTT.